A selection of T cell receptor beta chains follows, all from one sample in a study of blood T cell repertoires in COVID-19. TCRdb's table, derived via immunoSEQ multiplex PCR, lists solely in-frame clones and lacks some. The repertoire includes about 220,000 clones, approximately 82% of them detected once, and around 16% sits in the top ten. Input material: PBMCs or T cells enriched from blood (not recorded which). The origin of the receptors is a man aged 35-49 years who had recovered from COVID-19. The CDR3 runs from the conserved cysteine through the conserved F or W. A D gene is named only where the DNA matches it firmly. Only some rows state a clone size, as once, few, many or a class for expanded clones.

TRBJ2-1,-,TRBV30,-,TGTGCCTGGAGTCTTATATATGAGCAGTTCTTC,CAWSLIYEQFF
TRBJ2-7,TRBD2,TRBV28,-,TGTGCCAGCAGTTTAACTCTAGCGGGAGGTTCCTACGAGCAGTACTTC,CASSLTLAGGSYEQYF
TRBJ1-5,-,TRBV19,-,TGTGCCAGTAGTATAGATGGGGGAGGAGGCGGTAGCAATCAGCCCCAGCATTTT,CASSIDGGGGGSNQPQHF
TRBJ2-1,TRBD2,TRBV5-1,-,TGCGCCAGCAGGCCCGCGGCGGGGGACAATGAGCAGTTCTTC,CASRPAAGDNEQFF
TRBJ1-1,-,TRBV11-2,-,TGTGCCAGCAGCTTCCTGTCTAACACTGAAGCTTTCTTT,CASSFLSNTEAFF
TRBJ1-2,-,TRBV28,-,TGTGCCAGCAGTCAAGGGGGTAAGGGCTACACCTTC,CASSQGGKGYTF
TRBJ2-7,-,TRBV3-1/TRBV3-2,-,TGTGCCAGCAGGAAGGACAGCTCCTACGAGCAGTACTTC,CASRKDSSYEQYF
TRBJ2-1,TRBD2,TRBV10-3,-,TGTGCCATCAGCGGAACTAGCGGCCACGCGAATGAGCAGTTCTTC,CAISGTSGHANEQFF
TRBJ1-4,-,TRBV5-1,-,TGCGCCAGCAGCTTGGTCCTACAGGGTAGTGGTGAAAAACTGTTTTTT,CASSLVLQGSGEKLFF
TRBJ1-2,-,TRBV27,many,TGTGCCAGCAGTTTACTTAACACCGGGGGGGATGGCTACACCTTC,CASSLLNTGGDGYTF
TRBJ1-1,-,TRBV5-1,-,TGCGCCAGCAGGCGAGACAGCCCGAACACTGAAGCTTTCTTT,CASRRDSPNTEAFF
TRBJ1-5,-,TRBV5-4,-,TGTGCCAGCAGCTTGATGGGGGGAAATCAGCCCCAGCATTTT,CASSLMGGNQPQHF
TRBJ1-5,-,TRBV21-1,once,TGTGCCAGCAGCAAAAAGCCCCGCAATCAGCCCCAGCATTTT,CASSKKPRNQPQHF
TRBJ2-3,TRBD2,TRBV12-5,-,TGTGCTAGTGGTTTGCCTAGCGGGGTGGGCACAGATACGCAGTATTTT,CASGLPSGVGTDTQYF
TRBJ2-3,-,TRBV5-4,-,TGTGCCAGCAGCCATCCAAGGGAGGCGGATACGCAGTATTTT,CASSHPREADTQYF
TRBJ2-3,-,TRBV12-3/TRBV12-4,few,TGTGCCAGCAGTTTTTACACAGATACGCAGTATTTT,CASSFYTDTQYF
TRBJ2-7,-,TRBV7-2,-,TGTGCCAGCAGCTTAGCTAGGGGAGGTTACGAGCAGTACTTC,CASSLARGGYEQYF
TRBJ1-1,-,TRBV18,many,TGTGCCAGCTCACCCGTGAGGGTCACTGAAGCTTTCTTT,CASSPVRVTEAFF
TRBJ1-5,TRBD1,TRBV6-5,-,TGTGCCAGCAGACTACGACAGGGTTGGGGTCAGCCCCAGCATTTT,CASRLRQGWGQPQHF
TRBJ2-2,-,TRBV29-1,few,TGCAGCGCACAGGGGAACACCGGGGAGCTGTTTTTT,CSAQGNTGELFF
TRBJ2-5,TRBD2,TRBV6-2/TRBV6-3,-,TGTGCCAGCAGTTACACAGCGGGGGAGACCCAGTACTTC,CASSYTAGETQYF
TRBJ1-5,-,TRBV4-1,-,TGCGCCAGCAGCCATCCAACCCGGGGGGGCCCCCATCAGCCCCAGCATTTT,CASSHPTRGGPHQPQHF
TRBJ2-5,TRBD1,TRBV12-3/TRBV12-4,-,TGTGCCAGCAGCCAGGACAGGCAAGAGACCCAGTACTTC,CASSQDRQETQYF
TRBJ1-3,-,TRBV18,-,TGTGCCAGCTCACCGGTCTCATTGGAGGCGGGAAACACCATATATTTT,CASSPVSLEAGNTIYF
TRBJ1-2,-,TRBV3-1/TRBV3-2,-,TGTGCCAGCAGCCAAGATTGGGAGGGCCTTTATGGCTACACCTTC,CASSQDWEGLYGYTF
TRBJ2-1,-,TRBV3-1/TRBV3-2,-,TGTGCCAGCAGCCCTCAGGGGTTAGACTACAATGAGCAGTTCTTC,CASSPQGLDYNEQFF
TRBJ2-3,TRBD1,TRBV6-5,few,TGTGCCAGACTAGGACAGGGGAGCACAGATACGCAGTATTTT,CARLGQGSTDTQYF
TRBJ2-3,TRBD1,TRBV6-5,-,TGTGCCAGCAGGACAGGGGGCTCCACAGATACGCAGTATTTT,CASRTGGSTDTQYF
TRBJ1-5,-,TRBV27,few,TGTGCCAGCAGACCGGGACAACCCAATCAGCCCCAGCATTTT,CASRPGQPNQPQHF
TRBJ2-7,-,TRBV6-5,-,TGTGCCAGCAGTACACAGGGTTTCGGCGAGCAGTACTTC,CASSTQGFGEQYF
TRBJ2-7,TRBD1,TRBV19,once,TGTGCCAGTAGGATGCAGGGGGCCCGGTCCTACGAGCAGTACTTC,CASRMQGARSYEQYF
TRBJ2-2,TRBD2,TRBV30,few,TGTGCCTGGACGGCGGGGACTAGCGTTACCACCGGGGAGCTGTTTTTT,CAWTAGTSVTTGELFF
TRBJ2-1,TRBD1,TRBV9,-,TGTGCCAGCAGCGTCCGGGACAGGGTGGACAGTGAGCAGTTCTTC,CASSVRDRVDSEQFF
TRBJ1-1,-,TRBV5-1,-,TGCGCCAGCAGGAAGGGAGTTGAGAACACTGAAGCTTTCTTT,CASRKGVENTEAFF
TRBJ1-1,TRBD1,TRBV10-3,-,TGTGCCATCAGGGGGGGGGATGGACAGGGAGCAAACACTGAAGCTTTCTTT,CAIRGGDGQGANTEAFF
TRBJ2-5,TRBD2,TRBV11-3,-,TGTGCCAGCAGCTTAGGCCCCACTAGCGGGGAGACCCAGTACTTC,CASSLGPTSGETQYF
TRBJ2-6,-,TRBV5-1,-,TGCGCCAGCAGCTTCCGGTTTCCTGGGGCCAACGTCCTGACTTTC,CASSFRFPGANVLTF
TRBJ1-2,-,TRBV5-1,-,TGCGCCAGCAGCTTGGATATCAGTGCCTATGGCTACACCTTC,CASSLDISAYGYTF
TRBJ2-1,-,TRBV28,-,TGTGCCAGCAGTTTATGGGACACCGCCTACAATGAGCAGTTCTTC,CASSLWDTAYNEQFF
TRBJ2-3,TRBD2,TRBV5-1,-,TGCGCCAGCAGCGACCGCGGGGGGGCAGATACGCAGTATTTT,CASSDRGGADTQYF
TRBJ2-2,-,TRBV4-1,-,TGCGCCAGCAGCCAAGACCCTCACCGGGGTTTCGGGGAGCTGTTTTTT,CASSQDPHRGFGELFF
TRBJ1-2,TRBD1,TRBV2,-,TGTGCCAGCAGCCGGAACAGGGGGCGAACCTATGGCTACACCTTC,CASSRNRGRTYGYTF
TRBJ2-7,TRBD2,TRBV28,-,TGTGCCAGCAGTCGGGTAGCGGGAGAACGCGAGCAGTACTTC,CASSRVAGEREQYF
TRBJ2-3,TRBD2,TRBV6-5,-,TGTGCCAGCAGTTACTCGGGGGGAGGGGCAGATACGCAGTATTTT,CASSYSGGGADTQYF
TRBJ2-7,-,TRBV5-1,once,TGCGCCAGCAGCTTGGGCTGGGGCCCATACGAGCAGTACTTC,CASSLGWGPYEQYF
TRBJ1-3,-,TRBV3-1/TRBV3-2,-,TGTGCCAGCAGCCAAGGGATACAGAGCTCTGGAAACACCATATATTTT,CASSQGIQSSGNTIYF